The 14 T cell receptor beta chains given below trace back to one sample, sequenced in a study of cytomegalovirus exposure and HLA in healthy donors. PCR primers comprised 60 Vbeta and 13 Jbeta primers. Sequencing was performed with immunoSEQ multiplex PCR; in TCRdb, only in-frame clones are kept and a portion is missing. This sample has about 200,000 clones, with approximately 80% found just once. The sequenced material came from PBMCs. The receptors here all came from a middle-aged man in good health and CMV-seropositive.

This sequence joins TRBV27 and TRBJ2-6; possible D gene TRBD1, 5 bases. Trimming cost V 6 bases and J 0 bases, with 9 bases left between them. CDR1 is MNHEY, CDR2 SMNVEV, per germline (reference sequence). The length of the CDR3 is 15 residues. The CDR3 loop is CASRQVNSGANVLTF. In DNA form, the CDR3 reads TGTGCCAGCAGACAGGTCAACTCTGGGGCCAACGTCCTGACTTTC. The full variable domain, in which reference TRBV27 and TRBJ2-6 provide the parts outside the CDR3, is EAQVTQNPRYLITVTGKKLTVTCSQNMNHEYMSWYRQDPGLGLRQIYYSMNVEVTDKGDVPEGYKVSRKEKRNFPLILESPSPNQTSLYFCASRQVNSGANVLTFGAGSRLTVL.

The J gene is TRBJ2-7, the V gene TRBV29-1; D remains ambiguous. The CDR3 loop spans 15 amino acids. V lost 6 bases, J lost 3 bases, and 21 bases lay in between. Germline V gene data show CDR1 as SQVTM and CDR2 as ANQGSEA. CDR3 nucleotide sequence: TGCAGCGTGCAAGCAGGTTCCTCTTATGACTACGAGCAGTACTTC. Protein sequence: CSVQAGSSYDYEQYF.

The chain joins TRBV10-3 to TRBJ2-5; no clear D gene. The CDR3 contains 15 residues. The V end lost 2 bases, the J end lost 3 bases, and 13 bases lay between the germline ends. Germline lookup yields CDR1 ENHRY and CDR2 SYGVKD. CDR3 in amino acids: CAISEAITVKETQYF. CDR3 in DNA: TGTGCCATCAGTGAGGCAATTACGGTGAAAGAGACCCAGTACTTC.

The count of this clone is one. V and J are TRBV29-1 and TRBJ2-3; D is possibly TRBD1 (6 bases). V lost 4 bases, J lost 0 bases, and 14 bases lay in between. Germline loops: CDR1 SQVTM, CDR2 ANQGSEA. CDR3 size: 15 residues. CDR3 loop: CSVAGDLPSTDTQYF. The CDR3 coding sequence is TGCAGCGTTGCAGGGGACCTCCCTAGCACAGATACGCAGTATTTT.

This clone was detected only once. The chain couples TRBV28 to TRBJ2-3; TRBD2 aligns across 9 bases. The CDR3 length is 16 residues. Germline V lookup: CDR1 MDHEN, CDR2 SYDVKM. The junction had 11 bases not matched to a gene; V was cut back by 9 bases and J by 1 base. The chain's CDR3 is CASRHRSGSGTDTQYF. The CDR3 region has the DNA TGTGCCAGTAGACACCGTAGCGGGAGCGGCACAGATACGCAGTATTTT.

This rearrangement joins TRBV7-2 to TRBJ2-7; 10 bases map to TRBD1. This CDR3 spans 15 amino acids. CDR1 and CDR2 from the germline V gene are SGHTA and FQGNSA. The V segment lost 1 base and the J segment 3 bases; nucleotides outside the gene matches: 3. The DNA for the CDR3 is TGTGCCAGCAGCTTAGTTGGGACAGGGGACTACGAGCAGTACTTC. Its translation is CASSLVGTGDYEQYF.

The V gene is TRBV5-1, the J gene TRBJ2-7; 10 bases are shared with TRBD2. The CDR3 covers 16 residues. The germline gives CDR1 SGHRS, CDR2 YFSETQ. Unmatched junction bases numbered 10, after V lost 0 bases and J lost 7 bases. The CDR3 is CASSLGGTSAREEQYF. The DNA for the CDR3 is TGCGCCAGCAGCTTGGGAGGGACTAGCGCGAGGGAGGAGCAGTACTTC. Complete variable domain (other parts from reference TRBV5-1 and TRBJ2-7): KAGVTQTPRYLIKTRGQQVTLSCSPISGHRSVSWYQQTPGQGLQFLFEYFSETQRNKGNFPGRFSGRQFSNSRSEMNVSTLELGDSALYLCASSLGGTSAREEQYFGPGTRLTVT.

The rearrangement joins TRBV9 to TRBJ2-1, with 13 positions matching TRBD2. The junction had 13 bases not matched to a gene; V was cut back by 3 bases and J by 4 bases. Germline CDR1 reads SGDLS; CDR2 reads YYNGEE. The CDR3 is made up of 19 amino acids. The CDR3, as DNA: TGTGCCAGCAGCGCAGAGGGGACTAGCGGGACAGGGGGTTACAATGAGCAGTTCTTC. The encoded protein is CASSAEGTSGTGGYNEQFF. The whole variable domain, filled in from reference TRBV9 and TRBJ2-1, reads DSGVTQTPKHLITATGQRVTLRCSPRSGDLSVYWYQQSLDQGLQFLIQYYNGEERAKGNILERFSAQQFPDLHSELNLSSLELGDSALYFCASSAEGTSGTGGYNEQFFGPGTRLTVL.

The chain uses TRBV6-1 and TRBJ2-1; 9 bases agree with TRBD2. The CDR3 sequence is 15 residues long. In germline, CDR1 is MNHNS, CDR2 SASEGT. Trimming cost V 5 bases and J 0 bases; bases outside gene matches: 2. The CDR3 DNA is TGTGCCAGCAGTTTTAGCGGGAGCTCCTACAATGAGCAGTTCTTC. As protein: CASSFSGSSYNEQFF.

The chain joins TRBV9 to TRBJ2-1; 12 nucleotides line up with TRBD2. This CDR3 is built from 14 residues. Germline loops: CDR1 SGDLS, CDR2 YYNGEE. Germline trimming cut 3 bases from V and 6 bases from J; bases unmatched to any gene: 1. As DNA, the CDR3 is TGTGCCAGCAGCGAGGGACTAGCGGGCAATGAGCAGTTCTTC. It codes for CASSEGLAGNEQFF. The variable domain in full, completed from reference TRBV9 and TRBJ2-1, reads DSGVTQTPKHLITATGQRVTLRCSPRSGDLSVYWYQQSLDQGLQFLIQYYNGEERAKGNILERFSAQQFPDLHSELNLSSLELGDSALYFCASSEGLAGNEQFFGPGTRLTVL.

This clone was counted a few times. The gene calls are TRBV18 and TRBJ2-7, with D perhaps TRBD1 (6 bases). From germline, CDR1 is KGHSH and CDR2 LQKENI. The CDR3 loop spans 14 amino acids. Trimming took 2 bases from V and 7 from J, leaving 15 bases between them. CDR3 loop: CASSPWGQSREQYF. The CDR3 DNA reads as TGTGCCAGCTCACCATGGGGGCAGTCCAGGGAGCAGTACTTC. The variable domain in full, completed from reference TRBV18 and TRBJ2-7, reads NAGVMQNPRHLVRRRGQEARLRCSPMKGHSHVYWYRQLPEEGLKFMVYLQKENIIDESGMPKERFSAEFPKEGPSILRIQQVVRGDSAAYFCASSPWGQSREQYFGPGTRLTVT.

This clone is a singleton in its sample. This sequence joins TRBV18 and TRBJ1-2; TRBD1 aligns across 12 bases. The CDR3 totals 14 residues. The trim removed 4 bases at V and 6 bases at J, leaving 3 bases unmatched. Germline CDR1 KGHSH, CDR2 LQKENI. CDR3: CASSRDRGQDGYTF. The DNA of the CDR3 is TGTGCCAGCTCACGGGACAGGGGGCAGGATGGCTACACCTTC. Looking up the rest from reference TRBV18 and TRBJ1-2 gives the full variable domain: NAGVMQNPRHLVRRRGQEARLRCSPMKGHSHVYWYRQLPEEGLKFMVYLQKENIIDESGMPKERFSAEFPKEGPSILRIQQVVRGDSAAYFCASSRDRGQDGYTFGSGTRLTVV.

This clone was picked up a small number of times. This chain connects TRBV6-5 to TRBJ2-7; 9 positions match TRBD1. From germline, CDR1 is MNHEY and CDR2 SVGAGI. This CDR3 is 15 amino acids long. Germline trimming cut 0 bases from V and 4 bases from J; bases unmatched to any gene: 4. CDR3 sequence reads: CASSYSGTGWYEQYF. In nucleotides, the CDR3 is TGTGCCAGCAGTTACTCGGGGACAGGGTGGTACGAGCAGTACTTC.

CDR3 sequence reads: CASSLVAGWSNEQFF. In nucleotides, the CDR3 is TGTGCCAGCAGCTTGGTAGCGGGATGGAGCAATGAGCAGTTCTTC. The gene calls are TRBV5-5 and TRBJ2-1; 8 bases are a match to TRBD2. The CDR3 has 15 residues. The V segment lost 0 bases and the J segment 6 bases; nucleotides outside the gene matches: 5. The germline gives CDR1 SGHKS, CDR2 YYEKEE (reference sequence).